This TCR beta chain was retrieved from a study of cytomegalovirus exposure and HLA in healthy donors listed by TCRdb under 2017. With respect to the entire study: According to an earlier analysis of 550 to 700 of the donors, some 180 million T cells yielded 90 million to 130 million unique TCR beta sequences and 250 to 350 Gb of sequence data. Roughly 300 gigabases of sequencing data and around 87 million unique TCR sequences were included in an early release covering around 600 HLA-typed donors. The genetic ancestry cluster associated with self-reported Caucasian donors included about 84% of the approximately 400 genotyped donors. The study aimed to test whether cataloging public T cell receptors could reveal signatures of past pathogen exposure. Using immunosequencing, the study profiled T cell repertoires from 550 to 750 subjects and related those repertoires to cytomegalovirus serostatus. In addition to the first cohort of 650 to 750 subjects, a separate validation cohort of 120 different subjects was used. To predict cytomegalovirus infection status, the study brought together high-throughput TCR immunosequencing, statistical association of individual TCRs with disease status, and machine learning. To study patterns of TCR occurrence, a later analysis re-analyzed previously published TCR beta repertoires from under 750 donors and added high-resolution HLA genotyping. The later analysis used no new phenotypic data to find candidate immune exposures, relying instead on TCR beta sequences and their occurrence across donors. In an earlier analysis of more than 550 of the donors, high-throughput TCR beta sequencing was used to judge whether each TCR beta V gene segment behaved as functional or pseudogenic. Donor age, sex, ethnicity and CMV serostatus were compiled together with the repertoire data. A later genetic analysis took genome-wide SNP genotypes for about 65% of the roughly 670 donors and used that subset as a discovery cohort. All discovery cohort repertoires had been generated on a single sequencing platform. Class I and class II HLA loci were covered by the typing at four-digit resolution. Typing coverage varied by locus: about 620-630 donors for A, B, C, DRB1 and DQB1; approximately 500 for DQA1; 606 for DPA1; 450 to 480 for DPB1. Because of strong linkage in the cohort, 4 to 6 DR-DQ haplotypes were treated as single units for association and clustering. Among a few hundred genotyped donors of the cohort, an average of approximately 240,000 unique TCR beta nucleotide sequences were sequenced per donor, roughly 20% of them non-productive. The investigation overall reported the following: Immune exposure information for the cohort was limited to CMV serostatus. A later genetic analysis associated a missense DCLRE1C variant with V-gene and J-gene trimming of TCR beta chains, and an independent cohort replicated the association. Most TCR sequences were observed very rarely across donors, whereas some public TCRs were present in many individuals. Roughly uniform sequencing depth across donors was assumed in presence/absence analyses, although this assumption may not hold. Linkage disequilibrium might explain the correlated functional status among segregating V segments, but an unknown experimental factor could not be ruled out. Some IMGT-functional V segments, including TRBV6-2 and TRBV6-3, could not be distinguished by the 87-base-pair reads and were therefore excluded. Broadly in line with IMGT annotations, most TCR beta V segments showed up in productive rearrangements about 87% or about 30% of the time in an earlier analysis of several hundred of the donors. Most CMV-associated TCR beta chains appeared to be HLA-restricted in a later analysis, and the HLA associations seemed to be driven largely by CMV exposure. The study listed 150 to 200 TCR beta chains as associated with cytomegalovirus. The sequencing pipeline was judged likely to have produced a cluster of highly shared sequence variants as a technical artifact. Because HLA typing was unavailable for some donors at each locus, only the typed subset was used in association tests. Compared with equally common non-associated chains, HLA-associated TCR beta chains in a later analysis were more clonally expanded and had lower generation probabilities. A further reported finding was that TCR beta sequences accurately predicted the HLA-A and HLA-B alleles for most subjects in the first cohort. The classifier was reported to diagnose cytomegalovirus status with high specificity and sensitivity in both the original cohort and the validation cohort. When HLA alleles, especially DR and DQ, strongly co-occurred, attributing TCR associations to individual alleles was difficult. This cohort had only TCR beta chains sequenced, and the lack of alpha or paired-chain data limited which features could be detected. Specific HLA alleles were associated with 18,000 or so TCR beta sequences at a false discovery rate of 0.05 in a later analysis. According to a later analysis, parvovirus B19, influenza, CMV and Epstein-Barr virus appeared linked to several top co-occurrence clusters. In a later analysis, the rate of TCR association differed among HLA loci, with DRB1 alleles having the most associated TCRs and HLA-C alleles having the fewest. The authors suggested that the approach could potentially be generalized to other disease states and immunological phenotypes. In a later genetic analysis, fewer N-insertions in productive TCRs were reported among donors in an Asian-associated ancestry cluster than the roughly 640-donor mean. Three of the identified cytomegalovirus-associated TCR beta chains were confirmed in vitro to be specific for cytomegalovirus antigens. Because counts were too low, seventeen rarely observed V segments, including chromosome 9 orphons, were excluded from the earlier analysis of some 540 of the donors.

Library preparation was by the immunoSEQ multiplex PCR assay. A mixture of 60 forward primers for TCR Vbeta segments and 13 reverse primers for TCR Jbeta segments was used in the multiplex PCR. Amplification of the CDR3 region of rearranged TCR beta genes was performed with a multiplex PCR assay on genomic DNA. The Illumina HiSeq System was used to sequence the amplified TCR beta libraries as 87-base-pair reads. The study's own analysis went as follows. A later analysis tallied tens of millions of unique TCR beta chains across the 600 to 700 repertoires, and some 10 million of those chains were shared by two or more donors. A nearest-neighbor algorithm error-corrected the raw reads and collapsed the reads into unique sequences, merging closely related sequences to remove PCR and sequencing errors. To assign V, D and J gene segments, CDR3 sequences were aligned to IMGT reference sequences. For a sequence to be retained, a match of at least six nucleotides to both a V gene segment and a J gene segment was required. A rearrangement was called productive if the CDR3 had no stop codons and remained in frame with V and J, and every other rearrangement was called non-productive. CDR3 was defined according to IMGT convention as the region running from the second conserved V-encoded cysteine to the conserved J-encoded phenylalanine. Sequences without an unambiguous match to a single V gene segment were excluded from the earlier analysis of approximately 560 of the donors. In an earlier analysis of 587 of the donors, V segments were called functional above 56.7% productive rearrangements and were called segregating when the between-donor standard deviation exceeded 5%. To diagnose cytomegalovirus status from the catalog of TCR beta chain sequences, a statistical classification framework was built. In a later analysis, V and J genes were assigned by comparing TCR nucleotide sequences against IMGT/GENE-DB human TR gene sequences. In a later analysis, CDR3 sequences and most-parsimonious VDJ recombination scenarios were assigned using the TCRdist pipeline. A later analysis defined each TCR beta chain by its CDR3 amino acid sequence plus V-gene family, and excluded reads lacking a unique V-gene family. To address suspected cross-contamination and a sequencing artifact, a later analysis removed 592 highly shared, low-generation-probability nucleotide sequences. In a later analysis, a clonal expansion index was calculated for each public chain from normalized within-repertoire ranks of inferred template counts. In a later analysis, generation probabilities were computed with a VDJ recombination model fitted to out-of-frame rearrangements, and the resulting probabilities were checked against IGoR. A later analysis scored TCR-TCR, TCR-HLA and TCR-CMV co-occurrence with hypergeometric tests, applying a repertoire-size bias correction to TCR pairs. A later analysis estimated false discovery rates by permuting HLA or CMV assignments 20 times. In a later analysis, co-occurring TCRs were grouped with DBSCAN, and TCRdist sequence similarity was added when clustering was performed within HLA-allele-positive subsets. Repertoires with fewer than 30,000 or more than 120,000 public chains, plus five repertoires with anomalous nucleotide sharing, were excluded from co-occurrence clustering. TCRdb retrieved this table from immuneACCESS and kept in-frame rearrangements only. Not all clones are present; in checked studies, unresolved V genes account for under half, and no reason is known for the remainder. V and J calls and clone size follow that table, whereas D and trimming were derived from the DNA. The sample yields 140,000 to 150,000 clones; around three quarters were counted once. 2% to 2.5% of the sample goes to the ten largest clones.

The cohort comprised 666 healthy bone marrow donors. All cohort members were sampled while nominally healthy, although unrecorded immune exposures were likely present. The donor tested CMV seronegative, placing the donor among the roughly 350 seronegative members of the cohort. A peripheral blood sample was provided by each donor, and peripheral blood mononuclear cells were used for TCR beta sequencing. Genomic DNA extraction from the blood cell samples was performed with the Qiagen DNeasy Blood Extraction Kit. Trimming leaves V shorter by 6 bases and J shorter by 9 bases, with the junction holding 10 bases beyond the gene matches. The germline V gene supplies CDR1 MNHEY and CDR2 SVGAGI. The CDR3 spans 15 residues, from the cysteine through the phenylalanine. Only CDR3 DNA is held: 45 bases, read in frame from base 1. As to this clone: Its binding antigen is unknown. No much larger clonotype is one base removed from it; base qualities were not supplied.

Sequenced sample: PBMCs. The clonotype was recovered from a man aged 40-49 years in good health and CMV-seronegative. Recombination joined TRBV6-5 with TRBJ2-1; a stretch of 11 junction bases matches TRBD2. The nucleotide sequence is TGTGCCAGCAGCCGCGGGACTAGCGGTCTGTCTGAGCAGTTCTTC. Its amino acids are CASSRGTSGLSEQFF.